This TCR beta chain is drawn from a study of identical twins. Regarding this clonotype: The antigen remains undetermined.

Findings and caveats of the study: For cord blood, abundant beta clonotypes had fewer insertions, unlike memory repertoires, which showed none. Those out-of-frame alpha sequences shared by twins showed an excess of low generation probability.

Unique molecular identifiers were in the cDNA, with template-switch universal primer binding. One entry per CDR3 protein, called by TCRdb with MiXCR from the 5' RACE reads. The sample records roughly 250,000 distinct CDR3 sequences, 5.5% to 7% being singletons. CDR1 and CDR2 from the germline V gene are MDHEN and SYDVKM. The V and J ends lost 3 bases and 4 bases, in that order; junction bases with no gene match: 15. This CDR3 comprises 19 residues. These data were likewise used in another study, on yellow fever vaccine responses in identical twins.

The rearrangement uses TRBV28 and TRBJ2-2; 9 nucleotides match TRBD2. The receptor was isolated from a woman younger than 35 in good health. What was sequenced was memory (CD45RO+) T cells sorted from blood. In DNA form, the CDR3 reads TGTGCCAGCAGTTTCCCGGGGGTCCTAGCGGGAAGTCGCACCGGGGAGCTGTTTTTT. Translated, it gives CASSFPGVLAGSRTGELFF.